This T cell receptor (beta chain) is drawn from a study of identical twins. This clonotype has only a few counts. The antigen is unknown. TCRdb recomputed calls from the 5' RACE reads with MiXCR, one row per CDR3 protein. The sample shows roughly 200,000 distinct CDR3 sequences, 6.5% to 8.5% of them seen only once. Study-level results: Abundant cord blood beta clonotypes carried fewer insertions; memory repertoires showed none. Models underpredicted monozygotic twin sharing of out-of-frame TCR alpha.

This CDR3 region has 14 residues. Germline-derived CDR1 and CDR2 are MDHEN and SYDVKM. With 3 bases removed from V and 4 bases from J, the gap between germline ends came to 12 bases. These same records also appear under a second study, on yellow fever vaccine responses in identical twins. That paper adds: Reportedly, twins showed a vaccine T cell response that looked partly convergent and partly personalized.

The source is a woman aged 18-29 years in good health. J is TRBJ1-2 and V is TRBV28, with D unclear. Specimen: memory (CD45RO+) T cells sorted from blood. As DNA, the CDR3 is TGTGCCAGCAGTTTTCTTGGTTCGAGCTATGGCTACACCTTC. It encodes CASSFLGSSYGYTF.